The 5 T cell receptor beta chains listed next were all sequenced from one sample in a study of T cell responses to AZD1222 COVID-19 vaccine. Sequencing used immunoSEQ multiplex PCR; TCRdb keeps in-frame clones, though not all of them. Of about 97,000 clones listed, 87% were seen once; the top ten hold approximately 15%. The sample in question was peripheral blood, obtained on day 0 of AZD1222 vaccination. The receptor source for this set is an adult in good health.

The chain couples TRBV28 to TRBJ1-4; 10 bases match TRBD1. J gave up 7 bases and V 4 bases, and 12 bases lay outside the gene matches. Germline-derived CDR1 and CDR2 are MDHEN and SYDVKM. This CDR3 has 17 amino acids. The CDR3 sequence: CASSSPGTGEIPEKLFF. CDR3 in DNA: TGTGCCAGCAGTTCCCCCGGGACAGGGGAAATCCCTGAAAAACTGTTTTTT. Full variable domain (outside the CDR3, taken from reference TRBV28 and TRBJ1-4): DVKVTQSSRYLVKRTGEKVFLECVQDMDHENMFWYRQDPGLGLRLIYFSYDVKMKEKGDIPEGYSVSREKKERFSLILESASTNQTSMYLCASSSPGTGEIPEKLFFGSGTQLSVL.

This clone came up once. The rearrangement joins TRBV5-4 to TRBJ2-3; 16 bases map to TRBD2. Germline CDR1 SGHNT, CDR2 YYREEE (reference sequence). This CDR3 comprises 18 residues. J gave up 3 bases and V 0 bases, and 4 bases lay outside the gene matches. This CDR3 reads CASSLEGLAGGGTDTQYF. CDR3 DNA sequence: TGTGCCAGCAGCTTGGAGGGACTAGCGGGAGGGGGGACAGATACGCAGTATTTT.

The gene calls are TRBV28 and TRBJ2-1; TRBD2 aligns across 11 bases. Germline trimming cut 6 bases from V and 9 bases from J; bases unmatched to any gene: 7. The CDR3 contains 14 residues. Germline loops: CDR1 MDHEN, CDR2 SYDVKM. This CDR3 is CASSRSGRVTEQFF. In nucleotides, the CDR3 is TGTGCCAGCAGCCGTAGCGGGAGGGTAACTGAGCAGTTCTTC.

The CDR3 sequence is CASSIRLVPDTQYF. CDR3 sequence (DNA): TGTGCCAGTAGTATACGGCTAGTCCCAGATACGCAGTATTTT. The chain is built from TRBV19 and TRBJ2-3; D not resolved. Germline loops: CDR1 LNHDA, CDR2 SQIVND (reference sequence). This CDR3 has 14 amino acids. The V end lost 2 bases, the J end lost 4 bases, and 10 bases lay between the germline ends.

The chain joins TRBV3-1 (or the pseudogene TRBV3-2) to TRBJ1-3; no clear D. V lost 4 bases, J lost 5 bases, and 15 bases lay in between. Germline lookup yields CDR1 LGHDT and CDR2 YNNKEL (reference sequence). The CDR3 totals 15 residues. CDR3 in amino acids: CASSPPGSRRNTIYF. Written as DNA, the CDR3 is TGTGCCAGCAGCCCCCCCGGCAGCCGGAGAAACACCATATATTTT.